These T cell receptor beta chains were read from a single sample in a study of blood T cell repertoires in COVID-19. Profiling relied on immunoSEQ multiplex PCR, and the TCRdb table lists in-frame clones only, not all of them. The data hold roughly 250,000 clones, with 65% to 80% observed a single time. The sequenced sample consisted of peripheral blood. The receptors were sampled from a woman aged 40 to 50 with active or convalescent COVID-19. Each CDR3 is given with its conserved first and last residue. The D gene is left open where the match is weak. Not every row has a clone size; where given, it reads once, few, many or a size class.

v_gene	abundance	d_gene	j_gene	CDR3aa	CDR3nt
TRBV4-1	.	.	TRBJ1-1	CASSQGSRVTEAFF	TGCGCCAGCAGCCAAGGATCCAGGGTCACTGAAGCTTTCTTT
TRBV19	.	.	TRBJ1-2	CASSNYRSGYGYTF	TGTGCCAGTAGTAACTACAGGTCCGGCTATGGCTACACCTTC
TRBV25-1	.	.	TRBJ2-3	CASSEYIPEGDTQYF	TGTGCCAGCAGTGAATATATCCCCGAGGGAGATACGCAGTATTTT
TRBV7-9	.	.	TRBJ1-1	CASSLTGDTEAFF	TGTGCCAGCAGCTTAACGGGGGACACTGAAGCTTTCTTT
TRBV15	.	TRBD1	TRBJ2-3	CATSREGQAVTDTQYF	TGTGCCACCAGCAGAGAGGGACAGGCTGTTACAGATACGCAGTATTTT
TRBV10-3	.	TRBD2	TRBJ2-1	CAISETSVSYNEQFF	TGTGCCATCAGTGAGACTAGCGTCTCCTACAATGAGCAGTTCTTC
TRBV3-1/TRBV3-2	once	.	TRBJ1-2	CASSPDSNYGYTF	TGTGCCAGCAGCCCGGACAGTAACTATGGCTACACCTTC
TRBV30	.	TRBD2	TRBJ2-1	CAWSLVAGGEQFF	TGTGCCTGGAGTTTGGTAGCGGGGGGTGAGCAGTTCTTC
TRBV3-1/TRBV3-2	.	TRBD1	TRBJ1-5	CASSRQGGQPQHF	TGTGCCAGCAGCCGACAGGGCGGACAGCCCCAGCATTTT
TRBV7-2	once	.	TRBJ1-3	CASGQPSGNTIYF	TGTGCCAGCGGGCAGCCCTCTGGAAACACCATATATTTT
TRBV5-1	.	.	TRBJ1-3	CASSSEPGNTIYF	TGCGCCAGCAGTTCCGAGCCTGGAAACACCATATATTTT
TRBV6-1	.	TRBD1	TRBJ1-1	CASSEGTGGFWEAFF	TGTGCCAGCAGTGAAGGGACAGGGGGCTTTTGGGAAGCTTTCTTT
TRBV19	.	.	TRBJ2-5	CASSIVYRETQYF	TGTGCCAGTAGTATAGTCTACCGCGAGACCCAGTACTTC
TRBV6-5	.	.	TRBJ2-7	CASTAAYEQYF	TGTGCCAGCACGGCGGCCTACGAGCAGTACTTC
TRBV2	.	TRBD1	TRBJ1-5	CASTRGTGLNQPQHF	TGTGCCAGCACCCGTGGGACAGGCCTCAATCAGCCCCAGCATTTT
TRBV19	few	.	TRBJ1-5	CASSTSGTYDQPQHF	TGTGCCAGTAGTACCTCCGGGACATACGATCAGCCCCAGCATTTT
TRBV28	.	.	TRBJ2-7	CASRDRNYEQYF	TGTGCCAGCAGAGACAGGAACTACGAGCAGTACTTC
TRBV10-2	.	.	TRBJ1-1	CASSGGGMGTEAFF	TGCGCCAGCAGTGGGGGGGGAATGGGCACTGAAGCTTTCTTT
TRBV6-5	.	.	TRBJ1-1	CATRDTEAFF	TGTGCCACCCGGGACACTGAAGCTTTCTTT
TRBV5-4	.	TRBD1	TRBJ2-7	CASRRDSNYEQYF	TGTGCCAGCAGACGGGACAGCAACTACGAGCAGTACTTC
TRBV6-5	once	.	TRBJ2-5	CASSYSSSWETQYF	TGTGCCAGCAGTTACTCCTCTAGCTGGGAGACCCAGTACTTC
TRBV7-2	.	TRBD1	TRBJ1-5	CASSYRGGQPQHF	TGTGCCAGCAGTTACAGGGGTGGTCAGCCCCAGCATTTT
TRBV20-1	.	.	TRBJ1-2	CTKPVAGYTF	TGCACCAAACCGGTAGCCGGCTACACCTTC
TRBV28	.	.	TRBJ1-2	CASSQTGLANYGYTF	TGTGCCAGCAGCCAAACAGGGTTAGCTAACTATGGCTACACCTTC
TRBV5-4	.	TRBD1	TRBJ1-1	CASSSRGRSGEAFF	TGTGCCAGCAGCTCCAGGGGGCGCTCCGGTGAAGCTTTCTTT
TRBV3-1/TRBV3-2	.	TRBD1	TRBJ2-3	CASLGTGETDTQYF	TGTGCCAGCCTCGGGACAGGGGAGACAGATACGCAGTATTTT
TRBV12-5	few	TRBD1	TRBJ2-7	CASGLSGQVYEQYF	TGTGCTAGTGGTTTGTCGGGACAGGTATACGAGCAGTACTTC
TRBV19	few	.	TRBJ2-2	CASSIARTVQAGELFF	TGTGCCAGTAGTATAGCGAGGACAGTCCAGGCCGGGGAGCTGTTTTTT
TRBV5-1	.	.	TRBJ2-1	CASSLFQGTNNEQFF	TGCGCCAGCAGCTTGTTCCAGGGCACCAACAATGAGCAGTTCTTC
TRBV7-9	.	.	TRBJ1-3	CASSLGQGSGNTIYF	TGTGCCAGCAGCTTAGGTCAGGGGTCCGGAAACACCATATATTTT
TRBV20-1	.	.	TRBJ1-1	CSAPGVLNAFF	TGCAGTGCCCCAGGGGTTTTGAATGCTTTCTTT
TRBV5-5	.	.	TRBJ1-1	CASTSRGIEAFF	TGTGCCAGCACCTCGAGGGGGATTGAAGCTTTCTTT
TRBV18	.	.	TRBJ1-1	CASSDIRESEAFF	TGTGCCAGCTCAGACATACGGGAGTCTGAAGCTTTCTTT
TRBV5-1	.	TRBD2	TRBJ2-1	CASSFLRGGYNEQFF	TGCGCCAGCAGCTTTTTGCGGGGGGGTTACAATGAGCAGTTCTTC
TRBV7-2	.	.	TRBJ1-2	CASSLLIRLTLLYGYTF	TGTGCCAGCAGCTTATTAATAAGACTGACCTTACTCTATGGCTACACCTTC
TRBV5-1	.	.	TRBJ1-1	CASSPTQGNTEAFF	TGCGCCAGCAGCCCGACACAGGGTAACACTGAAGCTTTCTTT
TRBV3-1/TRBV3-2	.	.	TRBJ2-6	CASSQLATGANVLTF	TGTGCCAGCAGCCAGTTAGCGACTGGGGCCAACGTCCTGACTTTC
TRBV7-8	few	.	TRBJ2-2	CASSSPLGGAGGSTGELFF	TGTGCCAGCAGCTCTCCATTAGGGGGCGCGGGGGGAAGCACCGGGGAGCTGTTTTTT
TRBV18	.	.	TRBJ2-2	CASSPREQAGELFF	TGTGCCAGCTCACCACGGGAGCAGGCCGGGGAGCTGTTTTTT
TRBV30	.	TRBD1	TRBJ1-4	CAWSPRTGNFATNEKLFF	TGTGCCTGGAGTCCTCGGACAGGCAACTTTGCAACTAATGAAAAACTGTTTTTT
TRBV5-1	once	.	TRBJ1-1	CASSSSRRGRGNTEAFF	TGCGCCAGCAGCTCGTCCAGGAGGGGAAGGGGAAACACTGAAGCTTTCTTT
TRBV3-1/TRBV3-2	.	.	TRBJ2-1	CASSQDPGGHNEQFF	TGTGCCAGCAGCCAAGACCCAGGAGGGCACAATGAGCAGTTCTTC
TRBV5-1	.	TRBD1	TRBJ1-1	CASSFGDRRNTEAFF	TGCGCCAGCAGCTTTGGGGACAGGAGGAACACTGAAGCTTTCTTT
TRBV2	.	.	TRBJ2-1	CASSSKLDEQFF	TGTGCCAGCAGCTCGAAACTTGATGAGCAGTTCTTC
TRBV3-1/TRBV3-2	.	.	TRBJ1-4	CASSQAQATNEKLFF	TGTGCCAGCAGCCAAGCACAGGCAACTAATGAAAAACTGTTTTTT
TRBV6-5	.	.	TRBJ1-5	CASDRGPVGNQPQHF	TGTGCCAGCGATCGGGGTCCAGTCGGCAATCAGCCCCAGCATTTT
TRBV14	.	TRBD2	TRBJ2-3	CASSQDQASGGEVADTQYF	TGTGCCAGCAGCCAAGATCAGGCTAGCGGGGGGGAGGTGGCAGATACGCAGTATTTT
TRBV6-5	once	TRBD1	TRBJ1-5	CATGINQPQHF	TGTGCGACAGGGATCAATCAGCCCCAGCATTTT
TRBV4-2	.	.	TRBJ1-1	CASSQGLGGEAFF	TGTGCCAGCAGCCAAGGACTCGGTGGCGAAGCTTTCTTT
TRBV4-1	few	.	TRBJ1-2	CASSQRRVDYGYTF	TGCGCCAGCAGCCAACGCAGGGTTGACTATGGCTACACCTTC
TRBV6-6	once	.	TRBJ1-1	CASTFGGNTEAFF	TGTGCCAGCACCTTCGGGGGGAACACTGAAGCTTTCTTT
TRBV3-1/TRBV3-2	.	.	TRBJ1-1	CASSHITGDPGAFF	TGTGCCAGCAGCCATATAACAGGAGACCCCGGAGCTTTCTTT
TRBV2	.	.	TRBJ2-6	CASTNRASGANVLTF	TGTGCCAGCACGAACAGGGCCTCTGGGGCCAACGTCCTGACTTTC
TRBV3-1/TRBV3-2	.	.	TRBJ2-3	CASSQAGGTDTQYF	TGTGCCAGCAGCCAAGCGGGGGGCACAGATACGCAGTATTTT
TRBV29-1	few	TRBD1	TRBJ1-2	CSVEILGQGSYGYTF	TGCAGCGTTGAGATACTAGGACAGGGCTCCTATGGCTACACCTTC
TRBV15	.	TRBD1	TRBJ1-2	CATSRGAGGYGYTF	TGTGCCACCAGCAGAGGAGCAGGGGGGTATGGCTACACCTTC
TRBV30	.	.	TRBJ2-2	CAWSVRPGTGELFF	TGTGCCTGGAGTGTACGTCCAGGGACCGGGGAGCTGTTTTTT
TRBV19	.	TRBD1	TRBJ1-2	CASSFTGGASEGYTF	TGTGCCAGTAGCTTTACAGGGGGCGCGTCGGAGGGCTACACCTTC